Listed below are T cell receptor beta chains from one sample, sequenced in a study of blood T cell repertoires in COVID-19. Some clones are missing from TCRdb's copy, which holds only in-frame ones; the method was immunoSEQ multiplex PCR. The sample carries some 260,000 clones, more than 85% recorded once. The specimen was PBMCs or T cells enriched from blood (not recorded which). These receptor sequences come from a man between 35 and 55 years old who had recovered from COVID-19. CDR3s include the opening cysteine and the closing phenylalanine or tryptophan. A D gene is named only where the DNA matches it firmly.

j_call,v_call,d_call,cdr3_aa,cdr3_nt
TRBJ2-1,TRBV27,TRBD2,CASSSLAGEYNEQFF,TGTGCCAGCAGTTCACTAGCGGGAGAGTACAATGAGCAGTTCTTC
TRBJ1-2,TRBV5-1,TRBD1,CASSLGQGAGYGYTF,TGCGCCAGCAGCTTGGGACAGGGGGCGGGGTATGGCTACACCTTC
TRBJ2-7,TRBV5-1,TRBD2,CASSLVSGSYEQYF,TGCGCCAGCAGCTTGGTTAGCGGGAGCTACGAGCAGTACTTC
TRBJ1-5,TRBV28,.,CASSWGHRNQPQHF,TGTGCCAGCAGTTGGGGACACCGCAATCAGCCCCAGCATTTT
TRBJ1-2,TRBV18,.,CASSPIINSNYGYTF,TGTGCCAGCTCACCAATCATTAATAGTAACTATGGCTACACCTTC
TRBJ1-2,TRBV15,TRBD1,CATSRDDRGEGYTF,TGTGCCACCAGCAGAGATGACAGGGGAGAAGGCTACACCTTC
TRBJ2-7,TRBV7-9,.,CASSLSLSPYEQYF,TGTGCCAGCAGCTTATCACTGAGCCCCTACGAGCAGTACTTC
TRBJ1-2,TRBV27,.,CASSLSGRGFRYGYTF,TGTGCCAGCAGTTTATCTGGGAGGGGATTCAGATATGGCTACACCTTC
TRBJ2-7,TRBV5-8,TRBD2,CASSLSRGLAYEQYF,TGTGCCAGCAGCTTGTCTCGGGGACTAGCGTACGAGCAGTACTTC
TRBJ2-1,TRBV7-2,.,CASSLATGGWNEQFF,TGTGCCAGCAGCTTAGCGACGGGGGGCTGGAATGAGCAGTTCTTC
TRBJ1-1,TRBV7-9,TRBD1,CASSSRQGDTEAFF,TGTGCCAGCAGTTCTAGACAGGGGGACACTGAAGCTTTCTTT